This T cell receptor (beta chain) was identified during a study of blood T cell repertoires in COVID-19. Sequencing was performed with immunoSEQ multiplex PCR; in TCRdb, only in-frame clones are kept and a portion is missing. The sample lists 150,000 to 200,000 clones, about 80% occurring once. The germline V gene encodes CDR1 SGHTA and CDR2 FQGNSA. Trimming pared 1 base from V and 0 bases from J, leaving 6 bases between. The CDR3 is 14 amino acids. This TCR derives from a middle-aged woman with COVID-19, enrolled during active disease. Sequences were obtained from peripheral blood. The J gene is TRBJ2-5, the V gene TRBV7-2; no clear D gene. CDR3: CASSLGANQETQYF. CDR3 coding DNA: TGTGCCAGCAGCTTAGGGGCTAACCAAGAGACCCAGTACTTC.